The present TCR beta chain was sequenced within a study of T cells in Graves' hyperthyroidism and ophthalmopathy. Study conclusions and caveats: Researchers found most expanded thyroid clonotypes above 0.001 in blood as well.

To note about this clonotype: Its antigen is as yet unknown.

Pregnant or lactating patients were excluded, as were those with uncontrolled infection or other autoimmune disease. CDR3 length: 15 amino acids. V gave up 1 base and J gave up 0 bases, with 11 bases separating them. Germline V gene lookup returns CDR1 SQVTM and CDR2 ANQGSEA. There were TCR beta CDR3 regions amplified from RNA transcripts. Carried out on the TCR CDR3, a first-round RT-PCR used the HTBI primer set. TCRdb re-analysed the multiplex PCR reads in MiXCR, keeping a single row per CDR3 protein. The sample holds about 600,000 distinct CDR3 sequences, roughly 15% seen once. The material sequenced was blood. V gene TRBV29-1 combines with J gene TRBJ2-3; D might be TRBD2 (6 bases). The origin of this receptor is a woman in her 50s with Graves' ophthalmopathy. CDR3: CSVEGLGASTDTQYF. The CDR3 coding sequence is TGCAGCGTTGAAGGACTAGGTGCTAGCACAGATACGCAGTATTTT.